These 20 T cell receptor beta chains came from one sample sequenced in a study of vaccination and CD4 T cells after COVID-19. An Oncomine TCR Beta short-read assay was used to sequence the DNA from cultured CD4+ T cells. Each CDR3 protein is one row after TCRdb ran MiXCR on the PCR reads. The data show 20,000 or so distinct CDR3 sequences, approximately 52% seen once. Their specific antigens are unknown. Treatment: roughly 10-day PBMC culture with coronavirus spike peptide pools or control peptides (ViraFEST assay). The sequences come from CD4+ T cells from blood, cultured in vitro, collected after SARS-CoV-2 vaccination. The receptors come from a human donor who had recovered from COVID-19.

The chain is built from TRBV18 and TRBJ1-2, with D possibly TRBD1 on 5 matching bases. Trimming took 1 base from V and 3 from J, leaving 9 bases between them. CDR3 length: 14 residues. Germline values: CDR1 KGHSH, CDR2 LQKENI. In nucleotides, the CDR3 is TGTGCCAGCTCACCACGGGGGGACGACTATGGCTACACCTTC. Its translation is CASSPRGDDYGYTF.

The V and J genes are TRBV19 and TRBJ2-3; a weak D match, TRBD2 (6 bases). CDR1 and CDR2 from the germline V gene are LNHDA and SQIVND (reference sequence). The CDR3 consists of 14 residues. V was pared by 6 bases and J by 4 bases, with 14 bases between. CDR3 in amino acids: CASRDYKGPDTQYF. The CDR3 DNA is TGTGCCAGTAGGGACTATAAGGGTCCAGATACGCAGTATTTT.

The chain recombines TRBV6-1 with TRBJ1-2; D ambiguous. This CDR3 region has 14 residues. V was cut by 2 bases and J by 4 bases, with 11 bases left in between. In germline, CDR1 is MNHNS, CDR2 SASEGT. The CDR3 nucleotides are TGTGCCAGCAGTGAATTGCGGGCGGGCTATGGCTACACCTTC. Encoded protein: CASSELRAGYGYTF.

The table lists this clonotype with a few counts. The V and J genes are TRBV2 and TRBJ1-2; the D gene is possibly TRBD1 (5 bases). V was pared by 5 bases and J by 12 bases, with 7 bases between. CDR3 length: 9 amino acids. Looked up from germline, CDR1 is SNHLY and CDR2 is FYNNEI. The CDR3 loop reads CASSLTDTF. In nucleotides, the CDR3 is TGTGCCAGCAGTCTGACAGACACCTTC.

V and J are TRBV6-1 and TRBJ2-5, with D perhaps given as TRBD1 or TRBD2 (5 bases each). The CDR3 extends over 18 amino acids. Looked up from germline, CDR1 is MNHNS and CDR2 is SASEGT. Trimming shortened V by 6 bases and J by 4 bases, and 27 bases separated the two germline ends. This chain's CDR3 is CASRLNVPGSGSPETQYF. For the CDR3, the DNA is TGTGCCAGCAGATTAAACGTACCTGGTTCAGGGAGCCCAGAGACCCAGTACTTC.

This clonotype showed up just a few times. The chain has TRBV19 and TRBJ1-5; D ambiguous. Between the trimmed V and J ends, which lost 7 bases and 7 bases, there was a span of 20 bases. The length of the CDR3 is 15 residues. Germline assignment: CDR1 LNHDA and CDR2 SQIVND (reference sequence). In nucleotides, the CDR3 is TGTGCCAGTACCCTCGGAGGGAGGTCCCGGCAGCCCCAGCATTTT. Protein: CASTLGGRSRQPQHF.

The genes are TRBV20-1 and TRBJ1-5; D possibly corresponds to TRBD1 (5 bases). The CDR3 totals 16 residues. Germline CDR1 and CDR2: DFQATT and SNEGSKA (reference sequence). V was pared by 0 bases and J by 2 bases, with 14 bases between. This CDR3 reads CSARDSDTGGNQPQHF. Written as DNA, the CDR3 is TGCAGTGCTAGAGATTCGGACACCGGGGGCAATCAGCCCCAGCATTTT.

This chain joins TRBV28 and TRBJ1-3, with a weak D call TRBD1 (5 bases). The V end lost 2 bases, the J end lost 3 bases, and 17 bases lay between the germline ends. CDR1 is MDHEN and CDR2 is SYDVKM in the germline V gene. The CDR3 sequence is 17 residues long. The CDR3 DNA is TGTGCCAGCAGTTTAGGCCCTGGGGACCGACGTGGAAACACCATATATTTT. As protein: CASSLGPGDRRGNTIYF.

This clonotype was seen a handful of times. The V gene is TRBV6-5, the J gene TRBJ2-7, with TRBD1 matching 8 bases. This CDR3 comprises 15 residues. CDR1 is MNHEY, CDR2 SVGAGI, per germline. The ends lost 2 bases at V and 3 bases at J; junction bases unmatched: 6. CDR3 bases: TGTGCCAGCAGTTACACCGACAGGGGAGTCTACGAGCAGTACTTC. Its translation is CASSYTDRGVYEQYF.

The CDR3 nucleotides are TGTGCCAGCAGCGAAACCTACCTACAGGGGGCCACTGAAGCTTTCTTT. Translation: CASSETYLQGATEAFF. The V gene is TRBV13, the J gene TRBJ1-1, with 9 positions matching TRBD1. With V trimmed by 5 bases and J by 4 bases, 11 bases remained unmatched. Germline V CDR1 and CDR2: PRHDT, FYEKMQ (reference sequence). The CDR3 length is 16 residues.

This clonotype showed up just once. The rearrangement joins TRBV30 to TRBJ1-2, with unresolved D. V lost 1 base to trimming and J lost 2 bases, with 5 bases between them. CDR3 length: 12 residues. Germline V gives CDR1 GTSNPN, CDR2 SVGIG (reference sequence). The CDR3 bases are TGTGCCTGGAGTGAAGGAAACTATGGCTACACCTTC. It yields the protein CAWSEGNYGYTF.

The gene calls are TRBV4-2 and TRBJ2-5; TRBD1 might be the D (6 bases). The V gene's germline CDR1 is LGHNA and CDR2 YNFKEQ. There are 16 residues in the CDR3. V shed 1 base and J shed 3 bases, with 15 bases lying between them. This chain's CDR3 is CASSQVVDRWEETQYF. The CDR3, as DNA: TGTGCCAGCAGCCAAGTGGTCGACAGGTGGGAAGAGACCCAGTACTTC.

This clonotype was observed a few times. The chain links TRBV20-1 to TRBJ1-5; 9 nucleotides match TRBD1. The CDR3 is made up of 15 amino acids. Germline V gene data show CDR1 as DFQATT and CDR2 as SNEGSKA (reference sequence). V was pared by 4 bases and J by 3 bases, with 7 bases of the junction left unmatched. In DNA form, the CDR3 reads TGCAGTGCTAAGAAGGACAGGGGTCTCAATCAGCCCCAGCATTTT. It yields the protein CSAKKDRGLNQPQHF.

The chain has TRBV7-3 and TRBJ2-5, with 7 bases fitting TRBD1. This CDR3 spans 15 amino acids. Trimming at V came to 2 bases and at J to 4 bases, leaving 7 bases not matched to a gene. CDR1 SGHTA and CDR2 FQGTGA come from the germline V gene. Here the CDR3 reads CASSLWAGGGETQYF. CDR3 DNA: TGTGCCAGCAGCTTATGGGCAGGGGGTGGAGAGACCCAGTACTTC.

The chain uses TRBV7-6 and TRBJ2-5; TRBD2 agrees at 9 bases. The germline CDR1 and CDR2 sequences are SGHVS and FNYEAQ. V dropped 2 bases and J dropped 5; count of bases not matched to a gene: 12. This CDR3 contains 17 residues. CDR3 in DNA: TGTGCCAGCAGCTTATTGGGCGGGGGGGCCATCTCGGAGACCCAGTACTTC. Residues: CASSLLGGGAISETQYF.

This clonotype has more than one count but fewer than ten. J is TRBJ2-3 and V is TRBV20-1, with 9 bases aligning to TRBD1. The CDR3 runs to 13 residues. Looked up from germline, CDR1 is DFQATT and CDR2 is SNEGSKA (reference sequence). V trimming: 5 bases; J trimming: 5 bases; junction bases outside the gene matches: 5. The CDR3 protein is CSAGQGLEDTQYF. For the CDR3, the DNA is TGCAGTGCTGGACAGGGGTTGGAAGATACGCAGTATTTT.

The V and J genes are TRBV7-2 and TRBJ1-1; D might be TRBD1 (6 bases). Per germline, CDR1 SGHTA and CDR2 FQGNSA. The ends were cut back, 4 bases at V and 6 bases at J, with 12 bases in the middle. The CDR3 spans 13 residues. The CDR3 protein is CASSSGVGAEAFF. CDR3 bases: TGTGCCAGCAGCTCAGGGGTCGGCGCTGAAGCTTTCTTT.

This rearrangement joins TRBV20-1 to TRBJ2-7, with TRBD2 identical over 10 bases. The CDR3 runs 14 residues. J lost 6 bases, V lost 6 bases, and 11 bases had no gene match. From germline, CDR1 is DFQATT and CDR2 SNEGSKA (reference sequence). CDR3 region: CSAPYSGRAAEQYF. In DNA, the CDR3 is TGCAGTGCCCCCTACAGCGGGAGGGCCGCCGAGCAGTACTTC.

A few counts support this clonotype. The rearrangement links TRBV7-8 to TRBJ1-2; no definite D call. Germline-derived CDR1 and CDR2 are SGHVS and FQNEAQ. V was cut by 5 bases and J by 0 bases, with 13 bases left in between. CDR3 length: 15 residues. CDR3 region: CASSPDGTSNYGYTF. Here the CDR3 DNA reads TGTGCCAGCAGCCCGGACGGTACATCTAACTATGGCTACACCTTC.

This clonotype is medium-sized. The J gene is TRBJ1-6, the V gene TRBV20-1; the match to TRBD1 covers 8 bases. The V gene's germline CDR1 is DFQATT and CDR2 SNEGSKA (reference sequence). The CDR3 totals 13 residues. V dropped 6 bases and J dropped 6; count of bases not matched to a gene: 4. The CDR3 is CSARQGFNSPLHF. CDR3 DNA: TGCAGTGCACGACAGGGGTTTAATTCACCCCTCCACTTT.